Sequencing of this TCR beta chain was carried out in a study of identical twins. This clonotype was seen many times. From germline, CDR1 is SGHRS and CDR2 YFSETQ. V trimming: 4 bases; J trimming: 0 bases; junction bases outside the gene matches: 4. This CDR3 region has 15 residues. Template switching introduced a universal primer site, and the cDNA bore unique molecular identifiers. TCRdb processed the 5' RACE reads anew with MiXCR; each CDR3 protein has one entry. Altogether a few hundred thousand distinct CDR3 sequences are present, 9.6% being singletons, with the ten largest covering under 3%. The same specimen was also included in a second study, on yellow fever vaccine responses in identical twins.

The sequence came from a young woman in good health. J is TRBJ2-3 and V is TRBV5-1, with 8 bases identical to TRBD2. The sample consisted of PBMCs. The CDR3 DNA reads TGCGCCAGCAGCCGAGCGGGAGCCAGCACAGATACGCAGTATTTT. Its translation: CASSRAGASTDTQYF.